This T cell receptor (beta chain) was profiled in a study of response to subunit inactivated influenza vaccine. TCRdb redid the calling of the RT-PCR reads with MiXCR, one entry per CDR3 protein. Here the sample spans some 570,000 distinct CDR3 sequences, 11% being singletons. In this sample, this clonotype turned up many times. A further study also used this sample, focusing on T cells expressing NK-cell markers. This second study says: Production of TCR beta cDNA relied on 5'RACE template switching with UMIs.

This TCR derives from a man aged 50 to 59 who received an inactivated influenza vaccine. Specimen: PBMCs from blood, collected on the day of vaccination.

Here the CDR3 reads CASSLGGATDTQYF. The CDR3 DNA sequence: TGCGCCAGCAGCTTGGGGGGGGCCACAGATACGCAGTATTTT. The chain employs TRBV5-1 and TRBJ2-3, with D perhaps assigned TRBD1 or TRBD2 (6 bases each). Trimming stripped 0 bases from V and 2 bases from J, with 7 bases between. CDR1 is SGHRS, CDR2 YFSETQ, per germline. This CDR3 is 14 amino acids long.